These T cell receptor beta chains were read from a single sample in a study of beta chain features in type 1 diabetes. Only in-frame clones appear in the TCRdb table, and some are missing; sequencing was by immunoSEQ multiplex PCR. This table has 640,000 or so clones, roughly 13% appearing once. Source material: naive CD4+ T cells from blood. The receptors shown here come from a man aged 18 to 29 with type 1 diabetes. Each CDR3 is given with its conserved first and last residue. The D gene is left open where the match is weak. Clone size is not always given. Where it is, it says once, few, many or a class for expanded clones.

d_call: TRBD2; j_call: TRBJ2-1; v_call: TRBV11-2; clone_size: .; cdr3_nt: TGTGCCAGCAGCTTAGAACTAGCGTACAATGAGCAGTTCTTC; cdr3_aa: CASSLELAYNEQFF
d_call: TRBD2; j_call: TRBJ2-5; v_call: TRBV5-4; clone_size: .; cdr3_nt: TGTGCCAGCATGAGCGGGGGGTACCAAGAGACCCAGTACTTC; cdr3_aa: CASMSGGYQETQYF
d_call: .; j_call: TRBJ2-7; v_call: TRBV29-1; clone_size: .; cdr3_nt: TGCAGCGTTGAACAACAGTCCAAATGGTACCACGAGCAGTACTTC; cdr3_aa: CSVEQQSKWYHEQYF
d_call: TRBD1; j_call: TRBJ1-4; v_call: TRBV5-1; clone_size: few; cdr3_nt: TGCGCCAGCAGCTTGGGGGACAGTACGAATGAAAAACTGTTTTTT; cdr3_aa: CASSLGDSTNEKLFF
d_call: .; j_call: TRBJ2-1; v_call: TRBV30; clone_size: many; cdr3_nt: TGTGCCTGGAGTGCTAGCGTAGTTGAGCAGTTCTTC; cdr3_aa: CAWSASVVEQFF
d_call: .; j_call: TRBJ1-1; v_call: TRBV18; clone_size: .; cdr3_nt: TGTGCCAGCTCACCGGGTGAGGGTACTGAAGCTTTCTTT; cdr3_aa: CASSPGEGTEAFF
d_call: TRBD1; j_call: TRBJ2-1; v_call: TRBV27; clone_size: few; cdr3_nt: TGTGCCAGCACTCTCATCGGGACAGTACTCAATGAGCAGTTCTTC; cdr3_aa: CASTLIGTVLNEQFF
d_call: .; j_call: TRBJ1-4; v_call: TRBV7-8; clone_size: few; cdr3_nt: TGTGCCAGCAACCGGGGTAGCCAAGAAAAACTGTTTTTT; cdr3_aa: CASNRGSQEKLFF
d_call: .; j_call: TRBJ2-5; v_call: TRBV19; clone_size: few; cdr3_nt: TGTGCCAGTAGTATAGTCCCACCACAAGAGACCCAGTACTTC; cdr3_aa: CASSIVPPQETQYF
d_call: .; j_call: TRBJ1-4; v_call: TRBV5-4; clone_size: .; cdr3_nt: TGTGCCAGCAGCTTGGCCGGGGCAAATGGGGGTGAAAAACTGTTTTTT; cdr3_aa: CASSLAGANGGEKLFF
d_call: .; j_call: TRBJ2-1; v_call: TRBV6-1; clone_size: .; cdr3_nt: TGTGCCAGCAGGGAGAGGCCCGGGTTTTACAATGAGCAGTTCTTC; cdr3_aa: CASRERPGFYNEQFF
d_call: .; j_call: TRBJ2-7; v_call: TRBV18; clone_size: .; cdr3_nt: TGTGCCAGCTCACCTCCTTCCCGCTACGAGCAGTACTTC; cdr3_aa: CASSPPSRYEQYF
d_call: .; j_call: TRBJ2-3; v_call: TRBV7-6; clone_size: .; cdr3_nt: TGTGCCAGCAGCCTTCTCCGGGATACGCAGTATTTT; cdr3_aa: CASSLLRDTQYF
d_call: TRBD1; j_call: TRBJ2-3; v_call: TRBV27; clone_size: few; cdr3_nt: TGTGCCAGCAGTTCGACAGGGATCGTCCCAGATACGCAGTATTTT; cdr3_aa: CASSSTGIVPDTQYF
d_call: .; j_call: TRBJ2-1; v_call: TRBV10-3; clone_size: .; cdr3_nt: TGTGCCATCAGTGAGGCCGCGGTGGACAATGAGCAGTTCTTC; cdr3_aa: CAISEAAVDNEQFF
d_call: .; j_call: TRBJ2-7; v_call: TRBV10-1; clone_size: .; cdr3_nt: TGCGCCAGCGGAGCGAACGGAGGCGAGCAGTACTTC; cdr3_aa: CASGANGGEQYF
d_call: .; j_call: TRBJ1-1; v_call: TRBV25-1; clone_size: few; cdr3_nt: TGTGCCAGCAGTGTTACCCCAGGGCGGACTGAAGCTTTCTTT; cdr3_aa: CASSVTPGRTEAFF
d_call: TRBD2; j_call: TRBJ2-5; v_call: TRBV6-1; clone_size: few; cdr3_nt: TGTGCCAGCAGTGAGCTCTCAGCGGGGGGGAGCGAGACCCAGTACTTC; cdr3_aa: CASSELSAGGSETQYF
d_call: .; j_call: TRBJ2-3; v_call: TRBV6-5; clone_size: few; cdr3_nt: TGTGCCAGCAGCTACCCCTCGGATACGCAGTATTTT; cdr3_aa: CASSYPSDTQYF
d_call: .; j_call: TRBJ1-2; v_call: TRBV6-5; clone_size: .; cdr3_nt: TGTGCCAGCAGTTGGCGGGACGGTCGGGGGTACACCTTC; cdr3_aa: CASSWRDGRGYTF
d_call: TRBD1; j_call: TRBJ2-1; v_call: TRBV2; clone_size: .; cdr3_nt: TGTGCCAGCAGTGGGGGACAGGGGGCCTACAATGAGCAGTTCTTC; cdr3_aa: CASSGGQGAYNEQFF
d_call: .; j_call: TRBJ2-7; v_call: TRBV2; clone_size: .; cdr3_nt: TGTGCCAGCAGTGCACGGAACTACGAGCAGTACTTC; cdr3_aa: CASSARNYEQYF
d_call: TRBD1; j_call: TRBJ1-5; v_call: TRBV23-1; clone_size: .; cdr3_nt: TGCGCCAGCAGTCACCAGCCCACGTCAAATACAGGGGGGCAGCCCCAGCATTTT; cdr3_aa: CASSHQPTSNTGGQPQHF
d_call: .; j_call: TRBJ1-2; v_call: TRBV7-9; clone_size: few; cdr3_nt: TGTGCCAGCAGCCGACAGGAGCCCACCTATGGCTACACCTTC; cdr3_aa: CASSRQEPTYGYTF
d_call: .; j_call: TRBJ1-6; v_call: TRBV7-7; clone_size: .; cdr3_nt: TGTGCTAGCAGCCTGGACAGCCGGATTCACCCCCTCCACTTT; cdr3_aa: CASSLDSRIHPLHF
d_call: .; j_call: TRBJ1-5; v_call: TRBV4-1; clone_size: .; cdr3_nt: TGCGCCAGCAGCCAAGGAGACAAAGGGAGCAATCAGCCCCAGCATTTT; cdr3_aa: CASSQGDKGSNQPQHF
d_call: .; j_call: TRBJ1-1; v_call: TRBV29-1; clone_size: .; cdr3_nt: TGCAGCGTTGTCTGGAACACTGAAGCTTTCTTT; cdr3_aa: CSVVWNTEAFF
d_call: .; j_call: TRBJ1-1; v_call: TRBV9; clone_size: few; cdr3_nt: TGTGCCAGCAGCGGGTTGGAGGGAGCTTTCTTT; cdr3_aa: CASSGLEGAFF
d_call: .; j_call: TRBJ1-1; v_call: TRBV7-2; clone_size: .; cdr3_nt: TGTGCCAGCAGCTTAGGCGGCAGTAATAAGAACACTGAAGCTTTCTTT; cdr3_aa: CASSLGGSNKNTEAFF
d_call: TRBD1; j_call: TRBJ1-2; v_call: TRBV7-2; clone_size: .; cdr3_nt: TGTGCCAGCAGCTTTGGGACAGTCTCCGATGGCTACACCTTC; cdr3_aa: CASSFGTVSDGYTF
d_call: TRBD1; j_call: TRBJ2-1; v_call: TRBV9; clone_size: few; cdr3_nt: TGTGCCAGCAGCGTACGGACAGGGGATTCGAGTGAGCAGTTCTTC; cdr3_aa: CASSVRTGDSSEQFF
d_call: .; j_call: TRBJ1-5; v_call: TRBV7-2; clone_size: .; cdr3_nt: TGTGCCAGCAGCCTAGGGACCCAAGGAGGCGTGCAGCCCCAGCATTTT; cdr3_aa: CASSLGTQGGVQPQHF
d_call: .; j_call: TRBJ1-2; v_call: TRBV2; clone_size: .; cdr3_nt: TGTGCCAGCAGTGTGTCGGGGAACTATGGCTACACCTTC; cdr3_aa: CASSVSGNYGYTF
d_call: TRBD1; j_call: TRBJ1-4; v_call: TRBV25-1; clone_size: .; cdr3_nt: TGTGCCAGCAGTGACCTGGGACAGGGCCTGGAAAAACTGTTTTTT; cdr3_aa: CASSDLGQGLEKLFF
d_call: .; j_call: TRBJ1-6; v_call: TRBV5-6; clone_size: few; cdr3_nt: TGTGCCAGCAGCTCTACACCTCTTGGCTCCTATAATTCACCCCTCCACTTT; cdr3_aa: CASSSTPLGSYNSPLHF